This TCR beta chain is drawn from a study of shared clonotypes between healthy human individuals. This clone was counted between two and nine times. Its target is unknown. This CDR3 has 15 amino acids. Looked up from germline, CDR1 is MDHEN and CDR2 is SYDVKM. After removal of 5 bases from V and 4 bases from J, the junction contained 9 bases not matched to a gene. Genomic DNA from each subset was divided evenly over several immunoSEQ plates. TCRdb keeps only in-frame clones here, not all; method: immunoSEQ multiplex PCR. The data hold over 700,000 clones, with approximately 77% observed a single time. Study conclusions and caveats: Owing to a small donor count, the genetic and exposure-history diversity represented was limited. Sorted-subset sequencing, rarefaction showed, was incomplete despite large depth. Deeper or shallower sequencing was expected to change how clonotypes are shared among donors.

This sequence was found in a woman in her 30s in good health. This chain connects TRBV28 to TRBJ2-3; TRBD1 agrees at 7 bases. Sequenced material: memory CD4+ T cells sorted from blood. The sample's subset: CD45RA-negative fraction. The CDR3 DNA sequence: TGTGCCAGCAGTGAATTGGTAGGGGGCGCAGATACGCAGTATTTT. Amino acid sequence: CASSELVGGADTQYF.